The sequence of this TCR beta chain was determined in a study of cytomegalovirus exposure and HLA in healthy donors. Whole-study findings and limits: Rare TCR sequences predominated, though certain public TCRs were found in many donors.

V was clipped by 4 bases and J by 6 bases, with 12 bases between them. Germline V gene lookup returns CDR1 MNHEY and CDR2 SVGAGI. This CDR3 has 13 amino acids. PCR amplification relied on 60 Vbeta primers (plus 13 Jbeta primers). Measured with immunoSEQ multiplex PCR; TCRdb has only the in-frame clones, and not every one. Of fewer than 150,000 clones detected, approximately 83% appear once; the ten largest clones hold around 4%. On this clone: Its antigen is undetermined.

What was sequenced was PBMCs. The rearrangement joins TRBV6-5 to TRBJ1-2, with D possibly TRBD1 on 5 matching bases. The sequence derives from a man aged 35-49 years in good health and CMV-seropositive. The CDR3 coding sequence is TGTGCCAGCAGTTCAACAGCGACAGATGGCTACACCTTC. This gives the protein CASSSTATDGYTF.